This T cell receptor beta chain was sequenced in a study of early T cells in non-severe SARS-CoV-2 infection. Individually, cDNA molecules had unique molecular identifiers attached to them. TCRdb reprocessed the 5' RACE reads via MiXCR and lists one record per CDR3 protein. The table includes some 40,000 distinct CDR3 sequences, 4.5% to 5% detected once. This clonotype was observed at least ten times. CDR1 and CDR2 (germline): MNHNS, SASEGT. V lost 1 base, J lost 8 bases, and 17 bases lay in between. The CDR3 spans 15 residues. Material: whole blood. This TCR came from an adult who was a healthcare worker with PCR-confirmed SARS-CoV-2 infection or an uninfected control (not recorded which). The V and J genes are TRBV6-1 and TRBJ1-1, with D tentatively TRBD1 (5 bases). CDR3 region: CASSEGTTAAGEAFF. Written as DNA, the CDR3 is TGTGCCAGCAGTGAAGGAACGACAGCAGCGGGAGAAGCTTTCTTT.